This T cell receptor beta chain was found in a study of human T cells and chemical hapten exposure. Whole-study context: The upper back received 0.01% DPC by patch testing, with results read at 6 days. The patients, most of them female, presented with alopecia areata, totalis or universalis.

A note on this clonotype: Its antigen remains unknown.

TCRdb re-derived calls from the RACE reads in MiXCR, one entry per CDR3 protein. The profile shows tens of thousands of distinct CDR3 sequences, approximately 10% of them singletons. The time point is: pre-sensitization, week 0. Treatment: therapeutic diphenylcyclopropenone sensitization with weekly scalp DPC. Unseparated into fractions, whole blood served as the source from which total RNA was extracted. Study-wide results and caveats: Those TCRs sitting above 1 in 1000 frequency stayed the same with DPC sensitization. It should be noted that donors had alopecia, so their immune response may differ from healthy people's.

Germline loops: CDR1 SGHRS, CDR2 YFSETQ. V gave up 6 bases and J gave up 2 bases; unmatched junction bases: 6. The CDR3 contains 14 residues. This TCR came from a man aged 50-60 years with alopecia areata. Some clones in this sample may be carry-over from other donors' samples. The material sequenced was whole blood, taken in connection with sensitization to the hapten diphenylcyclopropenone (DPC). The V gene is TRBV5-1, the J gene TRBJ2-3; 7 positions agree with TRBD2. CDR3 amino acids: CASKGGRPTDTQYF. The CDR3 DNA sequence: TGCGCCAGCAAAGGCGGGAGACCCACAGATACGCAGTATTTT.